The present T cell receptor (beta chain) was sequenced within a study of T cell repertoires in cytomegalovirus infection. Study conclusions and caveats: HLA-C-restricted TCR beta clonotypes specific for CMV led the ex vivo response.

Germline V gene sequence: CDR1 MDHEN, CDR2 SYDVKM. CDR3 length: 15 amino acids. Germline trimming cut 8 bases from V and 1 base from J; bases unmatched to any gene: 8. Using its own MiXCR run on the reads, TCRdb lists one record per CDR3 protein. The data contain roughly 200,000 distinct CDR3 sequences, more than 9% of them singletons. Details on this clonotype: Its antigen remains unidentified.

Sequencing was carried out using PBMCs. This TCR came from a human donor in good health (CMV status not recorded). Some clones in this sample may be carry-over from other donors' samples. This chain uses TRBV28 with TRBJ2-5, with 9 bases that match TRBD1. The CDR3: CASAQSGQGQETQYF. In DNA form, the CDR3 reads TGTGCCAGCGCCCAATCGGGACAGGGCCAAGAGACCCAGTACTTC.